This T cell receptor (beta chain) was captured by sequencing in a study of control samples from healthy donors and cancer patients. The V and J ends lost 6 bases and 3 bases, in that order; junction bases with no gene match: 2. This CDR3 has 12 residues. Germline CDR1 is MDHEN and CDR2 is SYDVKM. TCRdb's table, derived via immunoSEQ multiplex PCR, lists solely in-frame clones and lacks some. The sample records 100,000 to 150,000 clones, roughly 90% being singletons. V is TRBV28 and J is TRBJ2-7; 7 nucleotides agree with TRBD2. The TCR sequence derives from a man aged 45-65 years with head and neck cancer. Material: PBMCs. The CDR3 is CASSREDYEQYF. Here the CDR3 DNA reads TGTGCCAGCAGCCGGGAGGACTACGAGCAGTACTTC. The complete variable domain, with remaining parts taken from reference TRBV28 and TRBJ2-7, reads DVKVTQSSRYLVKRTGEKVFLECVQDMDHENMFWYRQDPGLGLRLIYFSYDVKMKEKGDIPEGYSVSREKKERFSLILESASTNQTSMYLCASSREDYEQYFGPGTRLTVT.